This T cell receptor beta chain was observed in a study of T cells in Graves' hyperthyroidism and ophthalmopathy. RNA transcripts gave rise to amplified TCR beta CDR3 regions. RT-PCR in the first round (using the HTBI primer set) targeted the TCR CDR3. One entry per CDR3 protein results from TCRdb running MiXCR on the multiplex PCR reads. The sample has around 700,000 distinct CDR3 sequences, over 15% seen once. V trimming: 6 bases; J trimming: 3 bases; junction bases outside the gene matches: 10. The CDR3 is made up of 15 amino acids. CDR1 MNHNS and CDR2 SASEGT come from the germline V gene. Diagnosing involved the use of clinical symptoms, serum thyroxine and TRAb, thyroid ultrasound and orbital computed tomography.

The TCR was taken from a woman in her forties or fifties with Graves' hyperthyroidism that later progressed to Graves' ophthalmopathy. The V gene is TRBV6-1, the J gene TRBJ2-7, with 8 positions matching TRBD2. Sequenced sample: blood. The chain's CDR3 is CASSLTSGANYEQYF. Written as DNA, the CDR3 is TGTGCCAGCAGCCTCACTAGCGGAGCCAACTACGAGCAGTACTTC.